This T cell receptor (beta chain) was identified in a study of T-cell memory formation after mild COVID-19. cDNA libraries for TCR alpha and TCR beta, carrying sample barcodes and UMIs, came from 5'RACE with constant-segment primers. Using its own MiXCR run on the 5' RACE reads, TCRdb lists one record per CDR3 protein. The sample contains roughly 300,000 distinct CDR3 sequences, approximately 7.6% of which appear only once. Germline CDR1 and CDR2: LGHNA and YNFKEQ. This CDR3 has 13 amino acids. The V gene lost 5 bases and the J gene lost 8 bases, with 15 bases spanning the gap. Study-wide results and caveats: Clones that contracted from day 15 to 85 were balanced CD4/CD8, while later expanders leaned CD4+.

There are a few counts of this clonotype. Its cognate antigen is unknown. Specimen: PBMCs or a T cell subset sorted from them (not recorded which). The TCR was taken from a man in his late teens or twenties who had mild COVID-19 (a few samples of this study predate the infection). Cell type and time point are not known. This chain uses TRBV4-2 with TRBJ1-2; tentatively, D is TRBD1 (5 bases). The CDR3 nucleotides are TGTGCCAGCAGCTCAAGGGGTCTACAGGGCTACACCTTC. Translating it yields CASSSRGLQGYTF.